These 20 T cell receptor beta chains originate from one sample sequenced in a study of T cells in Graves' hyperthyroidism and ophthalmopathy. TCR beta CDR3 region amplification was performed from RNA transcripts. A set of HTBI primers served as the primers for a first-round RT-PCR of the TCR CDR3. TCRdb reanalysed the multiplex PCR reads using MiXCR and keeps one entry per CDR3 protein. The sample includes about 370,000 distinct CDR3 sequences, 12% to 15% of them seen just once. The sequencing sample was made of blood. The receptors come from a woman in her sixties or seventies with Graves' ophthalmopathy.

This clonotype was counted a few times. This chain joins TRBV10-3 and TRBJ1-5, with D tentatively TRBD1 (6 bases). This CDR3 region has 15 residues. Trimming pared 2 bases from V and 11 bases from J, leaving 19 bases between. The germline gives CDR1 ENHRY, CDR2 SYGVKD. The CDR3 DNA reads TGTGCCATCAGTGAGAGTGACAGGCCTGGGGTGGCCCAGCATTTT. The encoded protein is CAISESDRPGVAQHF.

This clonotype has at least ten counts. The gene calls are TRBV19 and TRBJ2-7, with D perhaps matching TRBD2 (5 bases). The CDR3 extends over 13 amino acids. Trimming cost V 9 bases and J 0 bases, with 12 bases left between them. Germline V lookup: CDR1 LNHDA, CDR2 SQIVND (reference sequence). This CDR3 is CASSPRGSYEQYF. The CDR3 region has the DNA TGTGCCAGCAGCCCCCGGGGCTCCTACGAGCAGTACTTC.

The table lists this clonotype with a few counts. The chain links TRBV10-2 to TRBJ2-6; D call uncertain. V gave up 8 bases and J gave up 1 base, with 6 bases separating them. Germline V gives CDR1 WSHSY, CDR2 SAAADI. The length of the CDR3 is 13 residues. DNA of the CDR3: TGCGCCAGCTTGGGTTCTGGGGCCAACGTCCTGACTTTC. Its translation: CASLGSGANVLTF.

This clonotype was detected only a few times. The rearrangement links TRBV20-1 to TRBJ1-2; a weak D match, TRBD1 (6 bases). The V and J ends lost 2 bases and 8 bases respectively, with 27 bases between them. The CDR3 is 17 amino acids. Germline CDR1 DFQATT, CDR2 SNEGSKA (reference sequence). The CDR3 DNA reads TGCAGTGCTAGATTTGGGGGGGCGGGAGTCAGTCTAGGGGGCTACACCTTC. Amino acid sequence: CSARFGGAGVSLGGYTF.

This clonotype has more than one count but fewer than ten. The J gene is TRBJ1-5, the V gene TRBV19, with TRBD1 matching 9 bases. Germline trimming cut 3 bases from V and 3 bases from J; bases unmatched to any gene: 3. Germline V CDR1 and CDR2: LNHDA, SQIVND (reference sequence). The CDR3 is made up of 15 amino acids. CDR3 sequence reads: CASSIDRGNNQPQHF. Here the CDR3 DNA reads TGTGCCAGTAGTATTGACAGGGGGAACAATCAGCCCCAGCATTTT.

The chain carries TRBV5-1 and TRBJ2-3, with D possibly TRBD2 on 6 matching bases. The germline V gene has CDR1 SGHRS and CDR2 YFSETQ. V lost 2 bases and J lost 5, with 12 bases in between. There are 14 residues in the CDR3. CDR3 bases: TGCGCCAGCAGCTTAGGTTCGGAGGGAGATACGCAGTATTTT. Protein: CASSLGSEGDTQYF.

The CDR3 nucleotides are TGTGCCAGCAGCGTTCCCGGGGTACACAATGAGCAGTTCTTC. Translated: CASSVPGVHNEQFF. The genes are TRBV7-9 and TRBJ2-1, with D perhaps matching TRBD2 (5 bases). Germline V gives CDR1 SEHNR, CDR2 FQNEAQ (reference sequence). This CDR3 spans 14 amino acids. V was shortened by 5 bases and J by 5 bases, with 13 bases between the two germline ends.

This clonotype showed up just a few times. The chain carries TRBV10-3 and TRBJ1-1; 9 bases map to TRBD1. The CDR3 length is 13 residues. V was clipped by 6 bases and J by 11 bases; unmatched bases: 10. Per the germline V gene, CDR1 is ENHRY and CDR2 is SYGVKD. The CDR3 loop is CAIRKEGQGEAFF. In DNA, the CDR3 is TGTGCCATCAGAAAGGAGGGACAGGGTGAGGCTTTCTTT.

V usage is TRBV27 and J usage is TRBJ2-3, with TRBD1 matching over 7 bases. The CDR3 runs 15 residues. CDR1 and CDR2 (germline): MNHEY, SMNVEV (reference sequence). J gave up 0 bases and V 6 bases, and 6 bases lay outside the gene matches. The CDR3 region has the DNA TGTGCCAGCAGCGCACGGGGACAGAGCACAGATACGCAGTATTTT. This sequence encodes CASSARGQSTDTQYF.

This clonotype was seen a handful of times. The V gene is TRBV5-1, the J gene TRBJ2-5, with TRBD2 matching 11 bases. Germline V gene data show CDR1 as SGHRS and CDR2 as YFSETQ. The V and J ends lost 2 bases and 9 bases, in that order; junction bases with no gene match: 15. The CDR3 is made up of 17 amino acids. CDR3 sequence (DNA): TGCGCCAGCAGCTTTGGACTAGCGGGCGCGGGATTTGAGGCCCAGTACTTC. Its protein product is CASSFGLAGAGFEAQYF.

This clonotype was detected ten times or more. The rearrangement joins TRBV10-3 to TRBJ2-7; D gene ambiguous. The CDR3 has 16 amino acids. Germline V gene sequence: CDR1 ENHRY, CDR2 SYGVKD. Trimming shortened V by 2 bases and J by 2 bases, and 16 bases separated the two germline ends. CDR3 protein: CAISEPKLVSTYEQYF. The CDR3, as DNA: TGTGCCATCAGTGAGCCTAAACTCGTAAGCACCTACGAGCAGTACTTC.

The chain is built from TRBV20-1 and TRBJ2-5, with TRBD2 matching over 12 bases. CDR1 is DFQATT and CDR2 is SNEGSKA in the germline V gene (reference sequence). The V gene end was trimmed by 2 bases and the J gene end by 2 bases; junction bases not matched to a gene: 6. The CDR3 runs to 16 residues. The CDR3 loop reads CSARKATSGSQETQYF. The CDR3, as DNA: TGCAGTGCTAGAAAGGCGACTAGCGGGAGTCAAGAGACCCAGTACTTC.

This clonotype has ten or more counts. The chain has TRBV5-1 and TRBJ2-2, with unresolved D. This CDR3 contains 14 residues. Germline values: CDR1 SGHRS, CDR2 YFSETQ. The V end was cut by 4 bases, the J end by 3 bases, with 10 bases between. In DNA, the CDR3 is TGCGCCAGCAGCACAACCCGGGACACCGGGGAGCTGTTTTTT. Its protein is CASSTTRDTGELFF.

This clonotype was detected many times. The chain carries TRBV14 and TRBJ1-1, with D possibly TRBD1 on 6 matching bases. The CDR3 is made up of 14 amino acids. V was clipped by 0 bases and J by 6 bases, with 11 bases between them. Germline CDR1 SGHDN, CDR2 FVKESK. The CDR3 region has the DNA TGTGCCAGCAGCCAAGAATTGGACAGCCCTGAAGCTTTCTTT. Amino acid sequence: CASSQELDSPEAFF.

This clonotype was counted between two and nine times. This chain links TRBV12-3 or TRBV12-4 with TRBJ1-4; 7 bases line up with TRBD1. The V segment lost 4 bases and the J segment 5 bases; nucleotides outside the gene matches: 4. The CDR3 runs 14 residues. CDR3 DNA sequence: TGTGCCAGCAGTTCGGACAGGAAGAATGAAAAACTGTTTTTT. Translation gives CASSSDRKNEKLFF.

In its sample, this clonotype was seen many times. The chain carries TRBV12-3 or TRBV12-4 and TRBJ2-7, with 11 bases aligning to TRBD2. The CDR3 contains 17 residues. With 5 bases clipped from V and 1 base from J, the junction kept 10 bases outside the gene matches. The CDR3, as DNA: TGTGCCAGCAGTCTAGGCTTGACTAGCGGGGAATCCTACGAGCAGTACTTC. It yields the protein CASSLGLTSGESYEQYF.

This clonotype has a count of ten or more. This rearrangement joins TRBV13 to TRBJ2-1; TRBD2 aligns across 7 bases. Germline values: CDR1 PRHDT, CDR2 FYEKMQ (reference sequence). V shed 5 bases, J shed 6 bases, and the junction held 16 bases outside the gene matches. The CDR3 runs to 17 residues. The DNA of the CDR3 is TGTGCCAGCAGCCGGACTCCCGGGGCGGGAGTACCCAATGAGCAGTTCTTC. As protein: CASSRTPGAGVPNEQFF. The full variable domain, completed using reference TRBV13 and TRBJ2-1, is AAGVIQSPRHLIKEKRETATLKCYPIPRHDTVYWYQQGPGQDPQFLISFYEKMQSDKGSIPDRFSAQQFSDYHSELNMSSLELGDSALYFCASSRTPGAGVPNEQFFGPGTRLTVL.

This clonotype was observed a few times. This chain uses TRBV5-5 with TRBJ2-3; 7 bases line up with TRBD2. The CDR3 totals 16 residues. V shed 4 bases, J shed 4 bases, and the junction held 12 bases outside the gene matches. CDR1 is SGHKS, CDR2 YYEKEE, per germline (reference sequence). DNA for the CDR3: TGTGCCAGCAGCACAACGACTAGCCCTGGGGCAGATACGCAGTATTTT. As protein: CASSTTTSPGADTQYF.

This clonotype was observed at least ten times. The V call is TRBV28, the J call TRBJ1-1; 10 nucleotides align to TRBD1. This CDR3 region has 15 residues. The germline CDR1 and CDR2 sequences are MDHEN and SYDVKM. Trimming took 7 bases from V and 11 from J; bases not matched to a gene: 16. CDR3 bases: TGTGCCAGCACCCCAGGGTCTGGGACAGGGGTTTGGGCTTTCTTT. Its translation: CASTPGSGTGVWAFF.

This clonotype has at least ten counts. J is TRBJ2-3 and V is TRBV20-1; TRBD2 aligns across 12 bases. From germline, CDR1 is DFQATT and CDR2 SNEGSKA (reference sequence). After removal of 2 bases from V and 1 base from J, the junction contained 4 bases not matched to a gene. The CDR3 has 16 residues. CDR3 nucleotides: TGCAGTGCTAGATCTAGCGGGAGGGGGGGCACAGATACGCAGTATTTT. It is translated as CSARSSGRGGTDTQYF.